Listed below are T cell receptor beta chains from one sample, sequenced in a study of blood T cell repertoires in COVID-19. Method: immunoSEQ multiplex PCR; TCRdb's copy keeps in-frame clones and lacks some. The sample lists 80,000 to 95,000 clones, approximately 91% occurring once. Sequenced: peripheral blood. Receptors originate from a woman in her seventies with acute or convalescent COVID-19. Each CDR3 is given with its conserved first and last residue. A D gene is named only where the DNA matches it firmly. Part of the rows lack a size; the others show once, few, many or a class for expanded clones.

DNA,CDR3,D,V,size,J
TGTGCCAGCAGCCCGACAGGGACAGCTTTCTTT,CASSPTGTAFF,TRBD1,TRBV7-9,.,TRBJ1-1
TGTGCCAGCACCCAAAACAGCCCGGGGGGGAAGGGCTACTTC,CASTQNSPGGKGYF,TRBD2,TRBV28,.,TRBJ2-7
TGTGCCAGCAGTTGGGGCTTGAGGTCACCCCTCCACTTT,CASSWGLRSPLHF,.,TRBV28,.,TRBJ1-6
TGTGCCAGCAGTTTAGCAGGGGTGAACACTGAAGCTTTCTTT,CASSLAGVNTEAFF,.,TRBV27,.,TRBJ1-1
TGCGCCAGCAGCTCAGACAGGGGCGTTACTAGCTCCTACAATGAGCAGTTCTTC,CASSSDRGVTSSYNEQFF,TRBD1,TRBV5-1,.,TRBJ2-1
TGTGCCAGCAGCCAAGATGTAGCCGCACCGGGGGAGCAGTACTTC,CASSQDVAAPGEQYF,.,TRBV3-1/TRBV3-2,.,TRBJ2-7
TGCGCCAGCAGCTCGTTGTTGGGTTTACAGGGGGAGGCCACTGAAGCTTTCTTT,CASSSLLGLQGEATEAFF,TRBD1,TRBV5-1,.,TRBJ1-1
TGTGCCAGCAGTGAAGCCTTGGGACTAGCGGTCTATGAGCAGTTCTTC,CASSEALGLAVYEQFF,TRBD2,TRBV6-1,once,TRBJ2-1
TGCGCCAGCAGCTTGGCCCACAAGAACACTGAAGCTTTCTTT,CASSLAHKNTEAFF,.,TRBV5-1,.,TRBJ1-1
TGTGCCAGCAGTAGTGCGGTCTACAATGAGCAGTTCTTC,CASSSAVYNEQFF,.,TRBV6-6,.,TRBJ2-1
TGTGCCAGCAGCCTAAGGGGAGGGAACACTGAAGCTTTCTTT,CASSLRGGNTEAFF,.,TRBV5-4,.,TRBJ1-1
TGTGCCAGCAGCGACAGACCTGAGCAGTTCTTC,CASSDRPEQFF,.,TRBV6-5,.,TRBJ2-1
TGTGCCAGCAGCTTGGTGCAGGGGTTTATCGGGGAGCTGTTTTTT,CASSLVQGFIGELFF,.,TRBV5-6,once,TRBJ2-2
TGTGCCAGCAGCAAAGGGGGCAGGCACAATAATTCACCCCTCCACTTT,CASSKGGRHNNSPLHF,.,TRBV21-1,once,TRBJ1-6
TGTGCCAGCAGCCAACAGGGGGCATATCCACACAATGAGCAGTTCTTC,CASSQQGAYPHNEQFF,TRBD1,TRBV7-9,.,TRBJ2-1
TGTGCCAGCAGCCAAGTAGGAAACGGGAGAACTGAGACCCAGTACTTC,CASSQVGNGRTETQYF,.,TRBV3-1/TRBV3-2,.,TRBJ2-5
TGCGCCAGCAGCCCAGGCGGGGACAGAGATAGCAATCAGCCCCAGCATTTT,CASSPGGDRDSNQPQHF,TRBD1,TRBV4-1,.,TRBJ1-5
TGTGCCAGCAGCCCCTCGGAGTCAGGGGGCCAGGGAGACATTCAGTACTTC,CASSPSESGGQGDIQYF,TRBD1,TRBV3-1/TRBV3-2,few,TRBJ2-4
TGTGCCAGCAGTTTTTCTAGGAGCCATCAGCCCCAGCATTTT,CASSFSRSHQPQHF,.,TRBV27,few,TRBJ1-5
TGTGCCAGTAGTATCTGGTCAGGATACAATGAGCAGTTCTTC,CASSIWSGYNEQFF,.,TRBV19,.,TRBJ2-1
TGCGCCAGCAGCTTACTCGGGGGGGACCACAATGAGCAGTTCTTC,CASSLLGGDHNEQFF,TRBD2,TRBV5-1,.,TRBJ2-1
TGTGCCAGCTCACCAGTAAGACAGGGCGACACCGGGGAGCTGTTTTTT,CASSPVRQGDTGELFF,TRBD1,TRBV18,few,TRBJ2-2
TGTGCCAGCATTCTTATTGAGCTCCCAACTAGACTCCCCCTCAATGAGCAGTTCTTC,CASILIELPTRLPLNEQFF,.,TRBV27,once,TRBJ2-1
TGTGCCAGCAGGCTCATTCAGGGGCTAGCTGCTGAAGCTTTCTTT,CASRLIQGLAAEAFF,.,TRBV6-6,.,TRBJ1-1
TGTGCCACCAGCAGGGGGTCGGACTCCTTCAGTAACTTC,CATSRGSDSFSNF,.,TRBV15,.,TRBJ2-5
TGTGCCAGCAGCAACCACCCACCCAAGACACCAACTTCTGGAAACACCATATATTTT,CASSNHPPKTPTSGNTIYF,.,TRBV5-4,once,TRBJ1-3
TGTGCCAGCAGCCAAAGGGGAAGCAATCAGCCCCAGCATTTT,CASSQRGSNQPQHF,.,TRBV3-1/TRBV3-2,.,TRBJ1-5
TGTGCCAGCAGTAAACCAATGACAGTCTACGAGCAGTACTTC,CASSKPMTVYEQYF,.,TRBV6-5,.,TRBJ2-7
TGTGCCAGCAGCCAATCCAATAGCAGCGGTACCTACAATGAGCAGTTCTTC,CASSQSNSSGTYNEQFF,.,TRBV14,.,TRBJ2-1
TGTGCCAGCAGTTTGGGAGCGGCCTACGACAAGCAGTACTTC,CASSLGAAYDKQYF,.,TRBV27,.,TRBJ2-7
TGTGCCAGCAGTGAACTAGGGACAAATACCTACAATGAGCAGTTCTTC,CASSELGTNTYNEQFF,.,TRBV2,.,TRBJ2-1
TGTGCCATCGGCACTAGCGGGATCAACGAGCAGTACTTC,CAIGTSGINEQYF,TRBD2,TRBV10-3,.,TRBJ2-7
TGTGCCAGCTCCCGGACTCAGACAGGGGCAACCTCTGGGGCCAACGTCCTGACTTTC,CASSRTQTGATSGANVLTF,TRBD1,TRBV18,few,TRBJ2-6
TGTGCCAGCAGCTTAAGATCAGGGATGTCGGATACGCAGTATTTT,CASSLRSGMSDTQYF,.,TRBV13,.,TRBJ2-3
TGCGCCAGCAGCTTGGCCGCCCCGCCCCAGAAGAACACCGGGGAGCTGTTTTTT,CASSLAAPPQKNTGELFF,.,TRBV5-1,.,TRBJ2-2
TGTGCCAGCAGTGAGGGGGGGCGGAACACTGAAGCTTTCTTT,CASSEGGRNTEAFF,.,TRBV2,.,TRBJ1-1
TGTGCCAGCAGCTCCCGGGGGGGGTCCAAAAACATTCAGTACTTC,CASSSRGGSKNIQYF,TRBD2,TRBV9,.,TRBJ2-4
TGTGCCACCAGTGCGGGGGGGATTGAAGCTTTCTTT,CATSAGGIEAFF,.,TRBV24-1,.,TRBJ1-1
TGTGCCAGCAGTTCGGGTGGAGGCCCAGATACGCAGTATTTT,CASSSGGGPDTQYF,.,TRBV6-5,once,TRBJ2-3
TGTGCCAGCAGTAGGTCAGCGGGAGCCCGCGAGCAGTACTTC,CASSRSAGAREQYF,TRBD2,TRBV6-5,.,TRBJ2-7